This TCR beta chain was captured by sequencing in a study of blood T cell repertoires in COVID-19. Study context: Both acute and convalescent COVID-19 samples were obtained from the United States, Italy and Spain. T cells, B-cell-depleted T cells, or PBMCs supplied cDNA or gDNA.

Source study methods: From reference gene primer amplification, estimates of nucleated cell counts were derived. Data came from immunoSEQ multiplex PCR; TCRdb stores just in-frame clones and leaves some out. V, J and clone size derive from that table, while D and trimming were established from the DNA sequence. The sample consists of under 35,000 clones, over 80% of them appearing once. The trim removed 8 bases at V and 3 bases at J, leaving 7 bases unmatched. CDR3 size: 14 residues. Per germline, CDR1 MDHEN and CDR2 SYDVKM. This clone showed up just once. The TCR was taken from a human donor in a cohort sampled during active COVID-19. Sequencing used peripheral blood. This chain connects TRBV28 to TRBJ1-5; 7 positions match TRBD1. The CDR3 region has the DNA TGTGCCAGCTTCAAAGGGACAGCCAATCAGCCCCAGCATTTT. This sequence encodes CASFKGTANQPQHF.